What follows describes a single TCR beta chain. The antigen remains unidentified. In the authors' methods: After removing out-of-frame reads, 2 million to 2.5 million distinct TCRbeta sequences remained. Produced via immunoSEQ multiplex PCR; TCRdb's table is partial and in-frame only. V, J and clone size were drawn from that table, and D and trimming were deduced from the DNA. Of 85,000 to 100,000 clones in the sample, 80% were seen once. The sort gate was single viable CD3+CD4+CD8-CD45RO+ cells for memory CD4+ T cells. Serum IgG to CMV pp150, pp28, p38 and p52 defined serostatus. This sample was taken from a study of memory CD4+ T cells and cytomegalovirus serostatus. Background on the study: Healthy Belgian adult donors included roughly ten CMV-positive and around 25 CMV-negative people. Study-level points and caveats: Of 150 to 200 reported CMV TCRbeta sequences, about 70 were found in memory CD4+ repertoires.

Sequencing was done on a sample of memory CD4+ T cells from blood. The clonotype comes from an adult in good health and CMV-seropositive.

CDR3 sequence (DNA): TGTGCCAGCAGTTTATCAGGGGTAAACACCATATATTTT. It yields the protein CASSLSGVNTIYF. V gene TRBV28 combines with J gene TRBJ1-3, with TRBD1 as a possible D gene (6 bases). Trimming took 1 base from V and 6 from J, leaving 7 bases between them. Germline loops: CDR1 MDHEN, CDR2 SYDVKM. The CDR3 loop spans 13 amino acids.